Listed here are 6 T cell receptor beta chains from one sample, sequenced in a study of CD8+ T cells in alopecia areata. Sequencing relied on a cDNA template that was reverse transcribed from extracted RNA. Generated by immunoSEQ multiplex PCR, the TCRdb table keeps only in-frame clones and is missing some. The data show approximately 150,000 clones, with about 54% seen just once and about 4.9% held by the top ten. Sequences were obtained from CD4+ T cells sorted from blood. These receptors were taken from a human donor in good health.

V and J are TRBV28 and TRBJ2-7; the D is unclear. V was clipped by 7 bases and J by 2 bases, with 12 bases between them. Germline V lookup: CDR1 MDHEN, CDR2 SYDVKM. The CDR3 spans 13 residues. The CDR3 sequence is CASTQPNTYEQYF. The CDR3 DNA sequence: TGTGCCAGCACCCAGCCCAACACCTACGAGCAGTACTTC.

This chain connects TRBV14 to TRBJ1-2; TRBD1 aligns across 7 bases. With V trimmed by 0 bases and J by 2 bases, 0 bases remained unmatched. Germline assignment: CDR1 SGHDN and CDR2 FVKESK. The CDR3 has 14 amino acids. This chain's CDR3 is CASSQDRGNYGYTF. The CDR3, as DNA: TGTGCCAGCAGCCAAGACAGGGGGAACTATGGCTACACCTTC.

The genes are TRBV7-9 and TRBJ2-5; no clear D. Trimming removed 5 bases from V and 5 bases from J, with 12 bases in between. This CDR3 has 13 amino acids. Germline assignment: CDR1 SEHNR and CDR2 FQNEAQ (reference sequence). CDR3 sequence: CASSILGRETQYF. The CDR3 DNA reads TGTGCCAGCAGCATTCTGGGTCGCGAGACCCAGTACTTC.

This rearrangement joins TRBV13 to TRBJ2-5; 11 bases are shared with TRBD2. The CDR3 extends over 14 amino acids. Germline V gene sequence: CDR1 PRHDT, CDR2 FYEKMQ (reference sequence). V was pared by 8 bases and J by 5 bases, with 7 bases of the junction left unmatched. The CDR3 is CASFTSGRGETQYF. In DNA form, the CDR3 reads TGTGCCAGCTTTACTAGCGGGAGAGGGGAGACCCAGTACTTC.

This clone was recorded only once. CDR3 region: CASSPVGGGYTF. CDR3 DNA: TGTGCCAGCAGCCCGGTAGGGGGAGGCTACACCTTC. The chain joins TRBV7-2 to TRBJ1-2; possible D gene TRBD1, 6 bases. The V end was cut by 5 bases, the J end by 8 bases, with 12 bases between. The germline gives CDR1 SGHTA, CDR2 FQGNSA. CDR3 length: 12 amino acids.

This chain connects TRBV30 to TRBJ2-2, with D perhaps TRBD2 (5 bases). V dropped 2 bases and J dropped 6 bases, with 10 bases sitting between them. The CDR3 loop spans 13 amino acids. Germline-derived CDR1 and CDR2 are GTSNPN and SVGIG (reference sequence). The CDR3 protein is CAWSIKRPGELFF. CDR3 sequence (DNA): TGTGCCTGGAGTATCAAGCGGCCCGGGGAGCTGTTTTTT.